A single sample is the source of the 25 T cell receptor beta chains below, sequenced in a study of T-cell reconstitution after alpha-beta-depleted transplantation in children. The authors prepared the TCRbeta library with unique molecular identifiers. TCRdb analysed the PCR reads with MiXCR anew, one entry per CDR3 protein. The sample holds a few hundred thousand distinct CDR3 sequences, around 9.7% seen once. The sequencing here drew on PBMCs from the stem cell graft donor, taken from the stem cell graft. The receptor source for this set is a human donor who donated a stem cell graft to a child with SCID.

J is TRBJ1-1 and V is TRBV7-9, with D hard to call. V lost 5 bases and J lost 6, with 16 bases in between. The CDR3 length is 14 residues. Looked up from germline, CDR1 is SEHNR and CDR2 is FQNEAQ (reference sequence). As DNA, the CDR3 is TGTGCCAGCAGCCCCACGCGCAGCAGCGCTGAAGCTTTCTTT. Residues: CASSPTRSSAEAFF.

This clonotype was counted at least ten times. J is TRBJ2-2 and V is TRBV6-5; D unresolved. In germline, CDR1 is MNHEY, CDR2 SVGAGI. V lost 2 bases and J lost 0, with 4 bases in between. The CDR3 has 14 residues. CDR3 protein: CASSYAANTGELFF. As DNA, the CDR3 is TGTGCCAGCAGTTACGCGGCGAACACCGGGGAGCTGTTTTTT.

This clonotype has a count of ten or more. The chain recombines TRBV5-1 with TRBJ2-7; a weak D match, TRBD1 (6 bases). The CDR3 has 15 amino acids. In germline, CDR1 is SGHRS, CDR2 YFSETQ. Trimming took 3 bases from V and 0 from J, leaving 13 bases between them. The CDR3 spells CASSWTASSSYEQYF. The CDR3 nucleotides are TGCGCCAGCAGCTGGACAGCTAGCAGCTCCTACGAGCAGTACTTC.

This clonotype was recorded at least ten times. The rearrangement joins TRBV29-1 to TRBJ1-1, with a possible D match to TRBD1 (5 bases). Per germline, CDR1 SQVTM and CDR2 ANQGSEA. CDR3 length: 14 amino acids. The V end lost 1 base, the J end lost 0 bases, and 9 bases lay between the germline ends. CDR3 sequence reads: CSVEGTSMNTEAFF. The CDR3 DNA reads as TGCAGCGTTGAAGGGACATCTATGAACACTGAAGCTTTCTTT.

Ten or more counts support this clonotype. The chain combines TRBV10-3 with TRBJ1-1; TRBD1 agrees at 7 bases. The V and J ends lost 7 bases and 1 base, in that order; junction bases with no gene match: 9. CDR3 length: 15 residues. The germline V gene encodes CDR1 ENHRY and CDR2 SYGVKD. CDR3 sequence (DNA): TGTGCCATCACCGAAACCGGGACAGAGAACACTGAAGCTTTCTTT. Its translation is CAITETGTENTEAFF.

There are many counts of this clonotype. V usage is TRBV5-1 and J usage is TRBJ1-5; D uncertain. CDR1 SGHRS and CDR2 YFSETQ come from the germline V gene. The germline V and J ends were trimmed by 4 bases and 4 bases, with 9 bases remaining between them. The CDR3 contains 13 residues. In DNA, the CDR3 is TGCGCCAGCAGCCACGAGGGAAATCAGCCCCAGCATTTT. Amino acid sequence: CASSHEGNQPQHF.

Many counts were recorded for this clonotype. The chain joins TRBV20-1 to TRBJ1-6; the D gene is possibly TRBD1 (6 bases). Germline CDR1 and CDR2: DFQATT and SNEGSKA (reference sequence). The CDR3 covers 15 residues. V was clipped by 1 base and J by 10 bases, with 17 bases between them. The CDR3 DNA reads as TGCAGTGCTAGAGCCCTAATTACAGGGACCTCACCCCTCCACTTT. This translates into CSARALITGTSPLHF.

This clonotype has at least ten counts. The chain couples TRBV12-3 or TRBV12-4 to TRBJ2-3; no firm D call. The CDR3 extends over 15 amino acids. V was pared by 7 bases and J by 4 bases, with 18 bases between. CDR3 loop: CASIALGGAADTQYF. CDR3 bases: TGTGCCAGCATCGCTTTAGGTGGTGCGGCAGATACGCAGTATTTT.

This clonotype was observed many times. CDR3 DNA: TGTGCCAGCAGCGTAAGCGGGGGGACCTACAATGAGCAGTTCTTC. This gives the protein CASSVSGGTYNEQFF. This rearrangement joins TRBV9 to TRBJ2-1, with 9 bases identical to TRBD2. This CDR3 contains 15 residues. The J segment lost 2 bases and the V segment lost 1 base, leaving 1 base of the junction unmatched. Per the germline V gene, CDR1 is SGDLS and CDR2 is YYNGEE.

This clonotype was detected ten times or more. The chain couples TRBV7-9 to TRBJ2-7, with a possible D match to TRBD2 (7 bases). Trimming removed 5 bases from V and 6 bases from J, with 35 bases in between. CDR1 and CDR2 (germline): SEHNR, FQNEAQ (reference sequence). CDR3 length: 20 amino acids. The CDR3 here is CASSLAELPGGSIDQGEQYF. The CDR3, as DNA: TGTGCCAGCAGCCTTGCTGAGCTTCCGGGGGGCTCCATCGACCAGGGCGAGCAGTACTTC.

This clonotype was detected many times. One junction end disagrees with the germline gene, perhaps due to a read error. J is TRBJ1-2 and V is TRBV15; 10 bases are shared with TRBD1. This CDR3 comprises 16 residues. From germline, CDR1 is LNHNV and CDR2 YYDKDF (reference sequence). CDR3 coding DNA: TGTGCCACCAGCCGAGACAGGGGGCTGAGTGGCTATGGCTACACCTTC. It yields the protein CATSRDRGLSGYGYTF.

The chain is built from TRBV7-2 and TRBJ2-7; 9 nucleotides agree with TRBD2. Germline trimming cut 4 bases from V and 3 bases from J; bases unmatched to any gene: 7. The V gene's germline CDR1 is SGHTA and CDR2 FQGNSA. The CDR3 is 15 residues long. The CDR3 reads CASSWSGGGDYEQYF. The CDR3 nucleotides are TGTGCCAGCAGCTGGAGTGGCGGGGGGGACTACGAGCAGTACTTC.

This clonotype was recorded many times. The chain has TRBV6-2 or TRBV6-3 and TRBJ1-1, with TRBD1 matching 7 bases. The CDR3 sequence is 13 residues long. Germline lookup yields CDR1 MNHEY and CDR2 SVGEGT. V lost 5 bases and J lost 4; bases outside the gene matches: 4. CDR3 residues: CASSRQGGTEAFF. Written as DNA, the CDR3 is TGTGCCAGCAGTCGACAGGGAGGCACTGAAGCTTTCTTT.

This clonotype was observed at least ten times. This chain connects TRBV7-9 to TRBJ2-3; TRBD2 aligns across 8 bases. The CDR3 has 15 residues. Germline V gene data show CDR1 as SEHNR and CDR2 as FQNEAQ (reference sequence). V was pared by 3 bases and J by 6 bases, with 8 bases of the junction left unmatched. Here the CDR3 reads CASSFMAGGSDTQYF. The DNA for the CDR3 is TGTGCCAGCAGCTTCATGGCGGGGGGTTCGGATACGCAGTATTTT.

There are many counts of this clonotype. The chain links TRBV7-2 to TRBJ1-6, with 8 bases that match TRBD1. Unmatched junction bases numbered 9, after V lost 5 bases and J lost 9 bases. CDR1 SGHTA and CDR2 FQGNSA come from the germline V gene. The length of the CDR3 is 15 residues. CDR3 protein: CASSGPGQAVSPLHF. The CDR3 bases are TGTGCCAGCAGCGGCCCGGGACAGGCAGTTTCACCCCTCCACTTT.

At least ten counts were recorded for this clonotype. The V and J genes are TRBV7-2 and TRBJ2-7; perhaps TRBD1 as D (6 bases). Trimming shortened V by 3 bases and J by 3 bases, and 15 bases separated the two germline ends. The CDR3 consists of 15 residues. The germline CDR1 and CDR2 sequences are SGHTA and FQGNSA. This CDR3 is CASSLTRGFNYEQYF. The CDR3 nucleotides are TGTGCCAGCAGCTTGACCAGGGGATTCAACTACGAGCAGTACTTC.

This clonotype was counted at least ten times. The rearrangement uses TRBV12-3 or TRBV12-4 and TRBJ1-2, with D unresolved. V was trimmed by 2 bases and J by 7 bases, leaving 8 bases between them. This CDR3 is 12 amino acids long. CDR3 region: CASSLLSGGYTF. The CDR3 nucleotides are TGTGCCAGCAGTTTACTTTCGGGTGGCTACACCTTC.

In this sample, this clonotype turned up many times. J is TRBJ2-3 and V is TRBV29-1; D uncertain. Trimming left V 3 bases short and J 4 bases short, with 11 bases between. The CDR3 consists of 13 residues. The germline gives CDR1 SQVTM, CDR2 ANQGSEA. The CDR3 DNA reads TGCAGCGTTGAGTCCAGGACCCCAGATACGCAGTATTTT. It specifies CSVESRTPDTQYF.

This clonotype was detected many times. V is TRBV5-1 and J is TRBJ1-1; 8 bases are shared with TRBD1. CDR3 length: 16 residues. The V gene's germline CDR1 is SGHRS and CDR2 YFSETQ. Trimming cost V 4 bases and J 0 bases; bases outside gene matches: 8. This CDR3 is CASSQGTGSMNTEAFF. In DNA form, the CDR3 reads TGCGCCAGCAGCCAGGGGACAGGATCGATGAACACTGAAGCTTTCTTT.

There are many counts of this clonotype. The chain recombines TRBV3-1 with TRBJ2-7, with 11 bases matching TRBD2. The junction had 0 bases not matched to a gene; V was cut back by 1 base and J by 1 base. This CDR3 spans 15 amino acids. Per germline, CDR1 LGHDT and CDR2 YNNKEL (reference sequence). This chain's CDR3 is CASSQGLAGSYEQYF. CDR3 in DNA: TGTGCCAGCAGCCAAGGACTAGCGGGGTCCTACGAGCAGTACTTC.

This clonotype was picked up many times. The V call is TRBV5-1, the J call TRBJ2-1; weak D call: TRBD2 (7 bases). V dropped 2 bases and J dropped 5 bases, with 11 bases sitting between them. CDR3 length: 14 amino acids. Looked up from germline, CDR1 is SGHRS and CDR2 is YFSETQ. CDR3: CASSFEGGDNEQFF. The CDR3 region has the DNA TGCGCCAGCAGCTTCGAGGGGGGGGACAATGAGCAGTTCTTC.

This clonotype was recorded many times. The chain has TRBV6-5 and TRBJ1-2; unclear D gene. The germline CDR1 and CDR2 sequences are MNHEY and SVGAGI. The V and J ends lost 4 bases and 5 bases respectively, with 14 bases between them. This CDR3 region has 14 residues. CDR3 protein: CASSSSDLGYGYTF. The CDR3 nucleotides read TGTGCCAGCAGTTCCTCTGATCTTGGGTATGGCTACACCTTC.

This clonotype was picked up many times. This chain connects TRBV7-8 to TRBJ2-1; D remains unclear. Germline CDR1 and CDR2: SGHVS and FQNEAQ. This CDR3 region has 10 residues. V was pared by 5 bases and J by 11 bases, with 7 bases between. CDR3 in amino acids: CASSHQKQFF. CDR3 coding DNA: TGTGCCAGCAGCCACCAGAAGCAGTTCTTC.

This clonotype was detected ten times or more. The DNA for the CDR3 is TGTGCCAGCAGTTACTCCATCGATAACTATGGCTACACCTTC. As protein: CASSYSIDNYGYTF. This rearrangement joins TRBV6-5 to TRBJ1-2; D is unclear. The length of the CDR3 is 14 residues. V was clipped by 0 bases and J by 1 base, with 6 bases between them. Germline assignment: CDR1 MNHEY and CDR2 SVGAGI.

This clonotype was observed many times. The rearrangement links TRBV7-2 to TRBJ1-2, with a possible D match to TRBD1 (6 bases). Germline assignment: CDR1 SGHTA and CDR2 FQGNSA. V was shortened by 5 bases and J by 3 bases, with 13 bases between the two germline ends. The CDR3 sequence is 14 residues long. The CDR3 coding sequence is TGTGCCAGCAGCCGTACAGGGTCCTACTATGGCTACACCTTC. This encodes CASSRTGSYYGYTF.